This TCR beta chain was sequenced for a study of OX40 agonist ivuxolimab in advanced cancers. Study in general: Those enrolled were 80% to 85% male, with a mean age of around 60 years and ages from about 20 to 90.

Whole-study results and caveats: The authors did not determine the antigen specificity of the expanded peripheral T cells.

CDR3 length: 15 residues. The germline V gene encodes CDR1 SGHTS and CDR2 YDEGEE. Trimming shortened V by 4 bases and J by 0 bases, and 11 bases separated the two germline ends. Some clones are missing from TCRdb's copy, which holds only in-frame ones; the method was immunoSEQ multiplex PCR. Among some 60,000 clones, 75% to 95% were seen once, and the ten largest hold 14%. About this clone: Its antigen is as yet unknown.

Excluded were patients having autoimmune disease history or systemic immunosuppression. This TCR came from an adult with an advanced solid tumor such as melanoma, head and neck, liver or kidney cancer. Sequences were derived from CD4+ or CD8+ T cells sorted from blood, sampled in a trial of the OX40 agonist ivuxolimab. The chain is built from TRBV5-8 and TRBJ1-3; D uncertain. The CDR3 loop reads CASSPLGLSGNTIYF. The CDR3 region has the DNA TGTGCCAGCAGCCCCCTCGGACTCTCTGGAAACACCATATATTTT.